This TCR beta chain is from a study of CD8 T cell repertoires and HIV-1 epitope variants. Study information: Controls were a CMV, EBV and flu pool, Ebola AY9, and no peptide.

About this clone: Antigen unknown.

Overall study results and limits: Nef KF9 drew four or five clonotypes and HW9 one, without TAALDMSHF responses.

Survey-depth immunoSEQ sequencing covered TCR beta CDR3 regions. Assay: immunoSEQ multiplex PCR; the TCRdb copy retains only in-frame clones and omits some. This sample yields 4,800 or so clones, of which under 75% are seen a single time; about two fifths belongs to the top ten. The TCR sequence derives from a male donor with HIV. Sample: cultured CD8+ T cells derived from PBMCs.

This chain's CDR3 is CASSAAGLSTGELFF. For the CDR3, the DNA is TGTGCCAGCAGCGCTGCGGGACTCAGCACCGGGGAGCTGTTTTTT. The genes are TRBV9 and TRBJ2-2, with a weak D call TRBD2 (6 bases). The germline V gene has CDR1 SGDLS and CDR2 YYNGEE. Trimming pared 3 bases from V and 4 bases from J, leaving 13 bases between. The CDR3 covers 15 residues.